This T cell receptor (beta chain) was sequenced for a study of T cell responses to AZD1222 COVID-19 vaccine. The CDR3 extends over 11 amino acids. The germline V gene has CDR1 LNHDA and CDR2 SQIVND (reference sequence). To note about this clone: No antigen is known for it. A junction boundary mismatches the germline segment, possibly from a read error.

The protocol was immunoSEQ multiplex PCR, while the TCRdb copy is restricted to in-frame clones and leaves out a portion. The table lists about 160,000 clones, 90% to 95% of them singletons. Points from the study as a whole: CD4 TCRs linked to vaccination spanned spike, dominating at 160-218 and 743-854. Unmutated variant regions are reportedly the target of nearly half of TCRs that are spike-specific. The donor group comprised mostly white British people and more females; the analysis possibly underestimated clonal diversity. Recipients of AZD1222 seropositive at baseline numbered only six or seven.

This TCR came from an adult in good health. The sequenced sample was peripheral blood, obtained on day 0 of MenACWY control vaccination. This chain connects TRBV19 to TRBJ2-1; 9 bases map to TRBD2. The CDR3 sequence is CASRIAGVVFF. The CDR3 nucleotides are TGTGCCAGTAGGATAGCGGGAGTAGTGTTCTTC.